This T cell receptor (beta chain) appears in the sequencing data of a study of metastatic and nonmetastatic thyroid tumors. All patients were treatment-naive before thyroid surgery. Study-level results: Reportedly, malignant thyroid tumors had significantly higher TCR beta diversity than benign nodules, in blood and tumor.

Under the authors' procedure: The study took CDR3 differences across clinicopathological groups and made a distant-metastasis classifier for papillary thyroid cancer from them. TCRdb re-called the PCR reads with MiXCR. TCRdb, not the original authors, processed these V and J calls. The sample records around 22,000 clones, approximately 40% being singletons. The CDR3 loop spans 14 amino acids. Trimming took 2 bases from V and 6 from J; bases not matched to a gene: 5. CDR1 and CDR2 from the germline V gene are KGHSH and LQKENI. This clone was counted at least ten times. Its antigen is unidentified. The sequence derives from a male donor with papillary thyroid cancer or a benign thyroid nodule (not recorded which). Some clones in this sample may be carry-over from other donors' samples. The sequencing input was blood. The chain is built from TRBV18 and TRBJ2-7, with 9 nucleotides matching TRBD1. CDR3 loop: CASSPGTGTVEQYF. Written as DNA, the CDR3 is TGTGCCAGCTCACCAGGGACAGGGACGGTCGAGCAGTACTTC.